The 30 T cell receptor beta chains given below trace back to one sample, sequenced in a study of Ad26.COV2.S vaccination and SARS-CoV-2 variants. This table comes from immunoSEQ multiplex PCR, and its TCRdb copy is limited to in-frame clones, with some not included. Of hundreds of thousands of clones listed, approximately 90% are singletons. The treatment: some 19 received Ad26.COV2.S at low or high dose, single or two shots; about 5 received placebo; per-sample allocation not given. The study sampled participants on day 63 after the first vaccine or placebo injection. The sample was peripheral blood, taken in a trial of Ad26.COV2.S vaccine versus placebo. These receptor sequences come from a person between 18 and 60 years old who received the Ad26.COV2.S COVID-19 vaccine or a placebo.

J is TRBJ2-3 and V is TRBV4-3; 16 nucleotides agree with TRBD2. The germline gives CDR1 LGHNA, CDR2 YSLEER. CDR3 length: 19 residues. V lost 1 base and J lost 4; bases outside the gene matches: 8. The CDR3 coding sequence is TGCGCCAGCAGCCAAGTCCCTTCCGGGACTAGCGGGGGGGCAGATACGCAGTATTTT. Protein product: CASSQVPSGTSGGADTQYF.

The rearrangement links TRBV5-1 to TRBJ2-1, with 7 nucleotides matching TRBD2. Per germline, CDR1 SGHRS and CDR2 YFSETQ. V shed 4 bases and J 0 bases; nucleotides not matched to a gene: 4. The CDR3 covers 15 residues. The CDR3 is CASSGGLSSYNEQFF. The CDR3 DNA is TGCGCCAGCAGCGGGGGACTAAGCTCCTACAATGAGCAGTTCTTC.

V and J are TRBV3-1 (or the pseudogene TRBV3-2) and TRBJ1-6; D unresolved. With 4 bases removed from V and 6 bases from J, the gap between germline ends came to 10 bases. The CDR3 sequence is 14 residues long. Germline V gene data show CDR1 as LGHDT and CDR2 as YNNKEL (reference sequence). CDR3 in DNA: TGTGCCAGCAGCCTCAGTTTTCGTAATTCACCCCTCCACTTT. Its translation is CASSLSFRNSPLHF.

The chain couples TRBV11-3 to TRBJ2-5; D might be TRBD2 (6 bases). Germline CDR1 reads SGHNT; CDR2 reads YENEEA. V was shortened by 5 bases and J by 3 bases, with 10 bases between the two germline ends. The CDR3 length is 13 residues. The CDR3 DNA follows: TGTGCCAGCAGCCAAGGGGAGGAAGAGACCCAGTACTTC. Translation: CASSQGEEETQYF. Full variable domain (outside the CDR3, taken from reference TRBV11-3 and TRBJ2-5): EAGVVQSPRYKIIEKKQPVAFWCNPISGHNTLYWYLQNLGQGPELLIRYENEEAVDDSQLPKDRFSAERLKGVDSTLKIQPAELGDSAVYLCASSQGEEETQYFGPGTRLLVL.

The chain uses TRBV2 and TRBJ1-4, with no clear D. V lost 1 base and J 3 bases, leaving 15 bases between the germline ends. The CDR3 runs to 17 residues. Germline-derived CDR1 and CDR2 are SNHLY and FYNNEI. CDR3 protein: CASSEGRPQGANEKLFF. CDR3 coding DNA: TGTGCCAGCAGTGAAGGGAGGCCCCAAGGAGCTAATGAAAAACTGTTTTTT.

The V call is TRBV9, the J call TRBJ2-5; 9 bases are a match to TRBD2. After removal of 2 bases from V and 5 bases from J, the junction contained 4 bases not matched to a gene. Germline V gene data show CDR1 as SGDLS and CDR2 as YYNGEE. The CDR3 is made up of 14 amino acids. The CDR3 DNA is TGTGCCAGCAGCGTTCGTCTAGCGGGGGAGACCCAGTACTTC. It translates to CASSVRLAGETQYF.

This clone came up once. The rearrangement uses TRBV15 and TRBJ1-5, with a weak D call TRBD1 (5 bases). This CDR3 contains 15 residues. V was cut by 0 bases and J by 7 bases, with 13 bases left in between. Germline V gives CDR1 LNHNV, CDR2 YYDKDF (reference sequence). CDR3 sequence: CATSRDLSRAQPQHF. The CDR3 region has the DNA TGTGCCACCAGCAGAGATCTTTCCAGGGCGCAGCCCCAGCATTTT.

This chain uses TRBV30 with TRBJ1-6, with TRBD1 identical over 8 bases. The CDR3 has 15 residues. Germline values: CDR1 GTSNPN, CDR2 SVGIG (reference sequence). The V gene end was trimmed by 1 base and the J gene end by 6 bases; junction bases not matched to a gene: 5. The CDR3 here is CAWSEYRGTNSPLHF. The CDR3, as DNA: TGTGCCTGGAGTGAATACAGGGGGACTAATTCACCCCTCCACTTT.

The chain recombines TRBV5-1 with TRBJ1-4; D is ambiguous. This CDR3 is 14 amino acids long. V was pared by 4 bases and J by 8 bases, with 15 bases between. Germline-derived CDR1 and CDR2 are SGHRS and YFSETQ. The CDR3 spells CASSKDGGLEKLFF. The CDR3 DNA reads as TGCGCCAGCAGCAAGGACGGAGGCTTGGAAAAACTGTTTTTT.

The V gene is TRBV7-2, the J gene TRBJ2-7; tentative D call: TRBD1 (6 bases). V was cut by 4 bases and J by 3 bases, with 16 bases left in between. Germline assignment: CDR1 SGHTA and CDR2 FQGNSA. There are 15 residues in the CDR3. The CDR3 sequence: CASSSNPGHHYEQYF. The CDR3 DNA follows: TGTGCCAGCAGCTCAAACCCGGGACATCACTACGAGCAGTACTTC.

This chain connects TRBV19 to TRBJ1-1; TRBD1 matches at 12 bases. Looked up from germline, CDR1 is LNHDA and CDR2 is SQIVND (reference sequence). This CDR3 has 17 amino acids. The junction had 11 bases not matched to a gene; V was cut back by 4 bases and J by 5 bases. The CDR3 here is CASSTGQGAVGRTEAFF. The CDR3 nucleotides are TGTGCCAGTAGTACGGGACAGGGGGCAGTAGGACGGACTGAAGCTTTCTTT.

The CDR3 here is CASSIRAGVTNTEAFF. The CDR3 DNA sequence: TGTGCCAGTAGTATCCGGGCGGGGGTGACTAACACTGAAGCTTTCTTT. This chain uses TRBV19 with TRBJ1-1, with D maybe TRBD1 (5 bases). V shed 3 bases and J shed 2 bases, with 16 bases lying between them. Germline values: CDR1 LNHDA, CDR2 SQIVND (reference sequence). The CDR3 is 16 amino acids.

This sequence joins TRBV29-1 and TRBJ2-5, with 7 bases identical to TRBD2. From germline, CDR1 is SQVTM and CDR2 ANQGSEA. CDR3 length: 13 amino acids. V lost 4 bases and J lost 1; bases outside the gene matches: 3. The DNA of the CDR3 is TGCAGCGTTGGGGGGGGGATCCAAGAGACCCAGTACTTC. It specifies CSVGGGIQETQYF.

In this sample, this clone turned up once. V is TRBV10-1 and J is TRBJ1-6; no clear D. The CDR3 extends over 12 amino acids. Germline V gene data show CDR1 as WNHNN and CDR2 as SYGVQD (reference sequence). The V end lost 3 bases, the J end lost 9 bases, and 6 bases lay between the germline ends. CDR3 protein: CASSDRGSPLHF. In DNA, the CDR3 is TGCGCCAGCAGTGATAGAGGTTCACCCCTCCACTTT.

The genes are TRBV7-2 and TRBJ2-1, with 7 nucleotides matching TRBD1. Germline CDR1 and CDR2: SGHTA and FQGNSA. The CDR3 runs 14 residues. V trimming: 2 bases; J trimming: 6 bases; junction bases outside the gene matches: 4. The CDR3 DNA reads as TGTGCCAGCAGCTTAAGACAGGGTGTCAATGAGCAGTTCTTC. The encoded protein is CASSLRQGVNEQFF.

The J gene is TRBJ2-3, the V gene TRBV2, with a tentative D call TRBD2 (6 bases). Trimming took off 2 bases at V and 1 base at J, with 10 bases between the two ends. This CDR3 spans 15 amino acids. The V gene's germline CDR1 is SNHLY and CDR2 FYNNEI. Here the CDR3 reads CASSERRGGTDTQYF. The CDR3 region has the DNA TGTGCCAGCAGTGAAAGGCGGGGAGGCACAGATACGCAGTATTTT.

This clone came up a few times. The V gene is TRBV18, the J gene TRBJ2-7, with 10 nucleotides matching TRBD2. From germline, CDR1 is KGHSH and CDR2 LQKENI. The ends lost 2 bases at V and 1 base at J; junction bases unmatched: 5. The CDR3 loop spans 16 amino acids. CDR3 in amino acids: CASSPVSSGGSYEQYF. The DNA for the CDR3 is TGTGCCAGCTCACCAGTATCTAGCGGGGGTTCCTACGAGCAGTACTTC.

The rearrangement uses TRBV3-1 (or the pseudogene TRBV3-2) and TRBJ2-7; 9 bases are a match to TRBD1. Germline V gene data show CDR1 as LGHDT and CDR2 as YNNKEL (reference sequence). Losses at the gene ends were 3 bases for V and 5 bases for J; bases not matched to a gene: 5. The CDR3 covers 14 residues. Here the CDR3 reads CASSQDRGMDEQYF. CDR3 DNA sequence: TGTGCCAGCAGCCAGGACAGGGGAATGGACGAGCAGTACTTC.

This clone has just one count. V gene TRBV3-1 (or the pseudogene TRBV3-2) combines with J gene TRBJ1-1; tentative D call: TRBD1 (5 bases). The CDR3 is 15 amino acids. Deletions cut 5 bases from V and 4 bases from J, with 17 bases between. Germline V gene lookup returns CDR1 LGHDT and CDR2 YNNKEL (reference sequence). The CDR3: CASSNARRARTEAFF. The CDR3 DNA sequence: TGTGCCAGCAGCAACGCCCGCAGGGCGCGCACTGAAGCTTTCTTT.

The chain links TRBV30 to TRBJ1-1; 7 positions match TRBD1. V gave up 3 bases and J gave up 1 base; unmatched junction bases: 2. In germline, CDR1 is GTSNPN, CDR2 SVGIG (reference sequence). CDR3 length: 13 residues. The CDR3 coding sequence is TGTGCCTGGAGCGAGGGGGCGAACACTGAAGCTTTCTTT. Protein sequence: CAWSEGANTEAFF.

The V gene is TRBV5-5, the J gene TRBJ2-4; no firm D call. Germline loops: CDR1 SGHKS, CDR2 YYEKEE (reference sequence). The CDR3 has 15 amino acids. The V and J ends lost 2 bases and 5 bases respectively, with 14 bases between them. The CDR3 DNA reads TGTGCCAGCAGCTTAACGTCGCGGAGAGAAAACATTCAGTACTTC. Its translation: CASSLTSRRENIQYF. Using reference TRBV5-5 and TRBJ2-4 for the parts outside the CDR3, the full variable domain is DAGVTQSPTHLIKTRGQQVTLRCSPISGHKSVSWYQQVLGQGPQFIFQYYEKEERGRGNFPDRFSARQFPNYSSELNVNALLLGDSALYLCASSLTSRRENIQYFGAGTRLSVL.

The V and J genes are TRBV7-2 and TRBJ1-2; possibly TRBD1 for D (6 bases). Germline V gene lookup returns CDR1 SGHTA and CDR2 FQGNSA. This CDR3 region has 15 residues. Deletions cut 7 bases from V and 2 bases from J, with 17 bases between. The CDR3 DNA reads TGTGCCAGCACAGGGGCTAGGACCGTCAACTATGGCTACACCTTC. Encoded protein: CASTGARTVNYGYTF.

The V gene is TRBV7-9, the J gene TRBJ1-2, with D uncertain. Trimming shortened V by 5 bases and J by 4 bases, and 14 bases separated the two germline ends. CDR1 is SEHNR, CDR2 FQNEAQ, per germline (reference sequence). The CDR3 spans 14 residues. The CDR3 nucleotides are TGTGCCAGCAGCCACGTCCCCCCCTCCTATGGCTACACCTTC. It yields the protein CASSHVPPSYGYTF.

The CDR3 DNA reads as TGTGCCAGCAGTCGAGCGGGAGCGCCCTACAATGAGCAGTTCTTC. Its protein product is CASSRAGAPYNEQFF. This chain connects TRBV27 to TRBJ2-1; TRBD2 matches 8 bases. After removal of 5 bases from V and 2 bases from J, the junction contained 5 bases not matched to a gene. Per the germline V gene, CDR1 is MNHEY and CDR2 is SMNVEV (reference sequence). This CDR3 spans 15 amino acids.

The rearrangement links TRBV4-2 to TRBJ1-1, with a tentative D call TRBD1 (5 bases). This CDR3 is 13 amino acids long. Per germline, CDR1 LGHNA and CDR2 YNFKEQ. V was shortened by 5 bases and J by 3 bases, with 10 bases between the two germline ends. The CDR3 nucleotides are TGTGCCAGCAGCGTGGGGGGAGACACTGAAGCTTTCTTT. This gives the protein CASSVGGDTEAFF.

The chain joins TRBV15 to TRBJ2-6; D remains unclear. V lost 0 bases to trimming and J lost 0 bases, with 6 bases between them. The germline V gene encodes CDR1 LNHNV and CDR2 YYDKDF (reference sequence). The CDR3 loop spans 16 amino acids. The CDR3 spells CATSRDGLSGANVLTF. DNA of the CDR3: TGTGCCACCAGCAGAGACGGTCTCTCTGGGGCCAACGTCCTGACTTTC.

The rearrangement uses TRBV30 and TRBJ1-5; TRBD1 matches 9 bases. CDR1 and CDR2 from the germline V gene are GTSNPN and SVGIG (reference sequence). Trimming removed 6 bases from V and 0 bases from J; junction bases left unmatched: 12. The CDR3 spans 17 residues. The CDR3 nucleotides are TGTGCCTGCAGTCCGAACACAGGGGGCTATAGCAATCAGCCCCAGCATTTT. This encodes CACSPNTGGYSNQPQHF.

CDR3 residues: CASSLDRVLNNEQFF. In DNA form, the CDR3 reads TGTGCCAGCAGCCTGGACAGGGTGTTGAACAATGAGCAGTTCTTC. This chain joins TRBV5-4 and TRBJ2-1; 8 nucleotides match TRBD1. The CDR3 totals 15 residues. Germline values: CDR1 SGHNT, CDR2 YYREEE (reference sequence). The V segment lost 4 bases and the J segment 5 bases; nucleotides outside the gene matches: 8.

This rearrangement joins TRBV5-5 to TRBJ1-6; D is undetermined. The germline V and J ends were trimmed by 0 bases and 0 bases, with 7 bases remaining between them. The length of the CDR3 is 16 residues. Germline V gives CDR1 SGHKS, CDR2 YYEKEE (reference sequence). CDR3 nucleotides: TGTGCCAGCAGCTTGGCGGTTAACTCCTATAATTCACCCCTCCACTTT. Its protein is CASSLAVNSYNSPLHF.

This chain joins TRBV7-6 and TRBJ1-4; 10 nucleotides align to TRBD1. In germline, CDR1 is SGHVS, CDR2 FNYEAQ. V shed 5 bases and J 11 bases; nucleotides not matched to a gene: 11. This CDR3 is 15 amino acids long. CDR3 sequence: CASSRTGDRGNKLFF. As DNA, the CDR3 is TGTGCCAGCAGCAGGACCGGGGACAGGGGAAACAAACTGTTTTTT.